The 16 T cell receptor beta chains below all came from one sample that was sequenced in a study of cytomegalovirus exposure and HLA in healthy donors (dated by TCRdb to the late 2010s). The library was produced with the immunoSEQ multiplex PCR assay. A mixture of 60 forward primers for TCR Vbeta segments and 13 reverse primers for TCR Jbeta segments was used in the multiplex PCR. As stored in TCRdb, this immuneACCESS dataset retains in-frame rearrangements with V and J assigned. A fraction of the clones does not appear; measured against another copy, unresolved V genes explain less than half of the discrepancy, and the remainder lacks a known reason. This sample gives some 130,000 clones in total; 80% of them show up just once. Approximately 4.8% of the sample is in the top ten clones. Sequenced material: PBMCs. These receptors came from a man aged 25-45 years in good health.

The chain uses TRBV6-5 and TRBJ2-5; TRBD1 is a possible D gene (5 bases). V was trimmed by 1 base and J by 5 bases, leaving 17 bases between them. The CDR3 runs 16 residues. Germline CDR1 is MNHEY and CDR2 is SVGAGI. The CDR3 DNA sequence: TGTGCCAGCAGTTACTGGAGCAGCTTGGGGCTGGAGACCCAGTACTTC. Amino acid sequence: CASSYWSSLGLETQYF.

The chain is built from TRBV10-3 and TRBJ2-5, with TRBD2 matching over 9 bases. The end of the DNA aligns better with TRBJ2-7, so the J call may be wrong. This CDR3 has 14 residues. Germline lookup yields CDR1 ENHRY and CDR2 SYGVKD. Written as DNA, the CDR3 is TGTGCCGGCTCCCGGCGGGAGGGCCGAAACGAGCAGTACTTC. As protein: CAGSRREGRNEQYF.

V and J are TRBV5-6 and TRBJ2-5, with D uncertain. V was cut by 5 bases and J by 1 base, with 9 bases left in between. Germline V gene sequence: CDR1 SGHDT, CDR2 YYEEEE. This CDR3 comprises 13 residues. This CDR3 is CASSFPGQETQYF. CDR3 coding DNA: TGTGCCAGCAGTTTCCCGGGCCAAGAGACCCAGTACTTC.

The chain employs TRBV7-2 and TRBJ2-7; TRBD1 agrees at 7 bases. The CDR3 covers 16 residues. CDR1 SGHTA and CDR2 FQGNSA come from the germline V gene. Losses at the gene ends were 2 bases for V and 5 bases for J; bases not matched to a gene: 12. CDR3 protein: CASSLTTPGGRDEQYF. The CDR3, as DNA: TGTGCCAGCAGCTTAACTACCCCAGGGGGTAGGGACGAGCAGTACTTC.

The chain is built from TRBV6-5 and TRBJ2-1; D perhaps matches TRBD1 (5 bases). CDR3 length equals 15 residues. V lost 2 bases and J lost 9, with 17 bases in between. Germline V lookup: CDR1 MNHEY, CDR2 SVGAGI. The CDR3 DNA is TGTGCCAGCAGTTACGGTGCCAGGGTCGCAGGTGAGCAGTTCTTC. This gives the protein CASSYGARVAGEQFF.

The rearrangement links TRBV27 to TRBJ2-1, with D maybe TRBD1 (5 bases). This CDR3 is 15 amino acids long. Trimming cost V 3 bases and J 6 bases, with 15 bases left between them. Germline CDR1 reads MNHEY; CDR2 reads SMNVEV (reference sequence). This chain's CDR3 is CASSLEQGRTNEQFF. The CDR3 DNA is TGTGCCAGCAGTTTGGAGCAGGGAAGAACCAATGAGCAGTTCTTC.

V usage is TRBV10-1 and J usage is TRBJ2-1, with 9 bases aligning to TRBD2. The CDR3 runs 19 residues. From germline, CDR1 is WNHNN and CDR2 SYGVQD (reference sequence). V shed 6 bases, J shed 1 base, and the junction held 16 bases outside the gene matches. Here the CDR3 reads CASRLQRGWTSASYNEQFF. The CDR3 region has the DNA TGCGCCAGCAGGCTACAGCGAGGCTGGACTAGCGCTTCCTACAATGAGCAGTTCTTC.

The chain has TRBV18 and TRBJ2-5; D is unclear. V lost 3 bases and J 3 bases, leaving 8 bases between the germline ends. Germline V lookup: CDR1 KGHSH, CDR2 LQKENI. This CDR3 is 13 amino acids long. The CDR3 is CASSPSLEETQYF. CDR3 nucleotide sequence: TGTGCCAGCTCACCCTCGTTAGAAGAGACCCAGTACTTC.

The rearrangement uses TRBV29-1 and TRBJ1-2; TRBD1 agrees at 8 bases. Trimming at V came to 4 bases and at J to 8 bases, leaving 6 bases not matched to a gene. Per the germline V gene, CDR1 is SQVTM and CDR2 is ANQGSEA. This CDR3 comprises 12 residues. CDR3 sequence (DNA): TGCAGCGTTGCGGACAGGGCCGGAGGCTACACCTTC. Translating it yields CSVADRAGGYTF.

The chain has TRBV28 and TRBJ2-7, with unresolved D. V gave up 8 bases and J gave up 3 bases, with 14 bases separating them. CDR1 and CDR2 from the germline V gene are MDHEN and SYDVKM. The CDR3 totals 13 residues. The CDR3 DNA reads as TGTGCCAGCCGGAATAGCTCGAACTACGAGCAGTACTTC. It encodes CASRNSSNYEQYF.

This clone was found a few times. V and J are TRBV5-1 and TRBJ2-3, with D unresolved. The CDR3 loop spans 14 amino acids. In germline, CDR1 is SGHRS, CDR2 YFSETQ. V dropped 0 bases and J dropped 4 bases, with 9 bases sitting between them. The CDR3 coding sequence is TGCGCCAGCAGCTTGGTATCCCCCCCAGATACGCAGTATTTT. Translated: CASSLVSPPDTQYF. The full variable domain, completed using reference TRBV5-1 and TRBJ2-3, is KAGVTQTPRYLIKTRGQQVTLSCSPISGHRSVSWYQQTPGQGLQFLFEYFSETQRNKGNFPGRFSGRQFSNSRSEMNVSTLELGDSALYLCASSLVSPPDTQYFGPGTRLTVL.

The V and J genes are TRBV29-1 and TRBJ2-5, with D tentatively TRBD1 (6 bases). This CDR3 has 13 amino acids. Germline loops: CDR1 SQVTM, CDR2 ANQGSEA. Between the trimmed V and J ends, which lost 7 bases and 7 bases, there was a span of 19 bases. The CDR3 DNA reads TGCAGCGCAGGGGAACTTTTTGGGGGGACCCAGTACTTC. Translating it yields CSAGELFGGTQYF.

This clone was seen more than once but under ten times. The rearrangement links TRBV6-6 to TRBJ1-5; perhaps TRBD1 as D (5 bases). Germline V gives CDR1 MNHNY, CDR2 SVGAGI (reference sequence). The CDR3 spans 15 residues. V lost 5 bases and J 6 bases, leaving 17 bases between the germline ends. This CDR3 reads CASSAWGGEVQPQHF. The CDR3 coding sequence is TGTGCCAGCAGTGCATGGGGCGGCGAGGTTCAGCCCCAGCATTTT.

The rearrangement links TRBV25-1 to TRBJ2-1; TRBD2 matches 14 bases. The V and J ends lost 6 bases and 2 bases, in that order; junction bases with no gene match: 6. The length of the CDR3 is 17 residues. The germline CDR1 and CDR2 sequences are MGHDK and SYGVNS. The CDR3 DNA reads TGTGCCAGCAGGGGACTAGCGGGAGACGGGACCTACAATGAGCAGTTCTTC. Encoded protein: CASRGLAGDGTYNEQFF.

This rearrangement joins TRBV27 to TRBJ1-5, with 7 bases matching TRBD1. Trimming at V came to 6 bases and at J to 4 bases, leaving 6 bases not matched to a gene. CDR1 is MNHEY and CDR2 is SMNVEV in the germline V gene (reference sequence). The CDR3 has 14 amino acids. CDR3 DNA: TGTGCCAGCAGCCTGACAGGGCTGAATCAGCCCCAGCATTTT. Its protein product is CASSLTGLNQPQHF.

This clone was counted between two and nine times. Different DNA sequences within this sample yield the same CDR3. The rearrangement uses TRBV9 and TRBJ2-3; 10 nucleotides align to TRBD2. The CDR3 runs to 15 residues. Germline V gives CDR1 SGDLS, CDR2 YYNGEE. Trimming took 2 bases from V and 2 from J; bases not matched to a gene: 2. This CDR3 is CASSVGLAATDTQYF. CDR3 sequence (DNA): TGTGCCAGCAGCGTCGGACTAGCGGCCACAGATACGCAGTATTTT. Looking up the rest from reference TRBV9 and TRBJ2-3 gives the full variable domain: DSGVTQTPKHLITATGQRVTLRCSPRSGDLSVYWYQQSLDQGLQFLIQYYNGEERAKGNILERFSAQQFPDLHSELNLSSLELGDSALYFCASSVGLAATDTQYFGPGTRLTVL.